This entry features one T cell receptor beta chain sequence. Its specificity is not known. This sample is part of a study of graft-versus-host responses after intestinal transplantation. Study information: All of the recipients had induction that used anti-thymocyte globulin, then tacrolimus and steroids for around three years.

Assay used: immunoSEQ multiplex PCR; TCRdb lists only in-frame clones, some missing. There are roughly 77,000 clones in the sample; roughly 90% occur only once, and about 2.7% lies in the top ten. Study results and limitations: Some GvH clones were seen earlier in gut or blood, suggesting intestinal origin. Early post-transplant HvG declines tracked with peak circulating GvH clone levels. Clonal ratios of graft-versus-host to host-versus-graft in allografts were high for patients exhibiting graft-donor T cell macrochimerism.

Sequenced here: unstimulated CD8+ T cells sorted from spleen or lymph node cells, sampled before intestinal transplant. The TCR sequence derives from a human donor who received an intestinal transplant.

The CDR3 nucleotides are TGTGCCAGTAGTATTGGAGACTCCTACGAGCAGTACTTC. This codes for CASSIGDSYEQYF. This sequence joins TRBV19 and TRBJ2-7, with unresolved D. CDR3 size: 13 residues. Looked up from germline, CDR1 is LNHDA and CDR2 is SQIVND (reference sequence). V lost 3 bases and J 0 bases, leaving 6 bases between the germline ends.